This T cell receptor beta chain is drawn from a study of lymphopenia after photon versus proton radiotherapy. General observations from the study: Proton therapy kept repertoires fairly stable, unlike photons, which gained effector/memory cells. Oligoclonal CD8+ Temra expansion after nadir drove photon patients' diversity drop. A bigger post-nadir fall in TCR diversity correlated inversely with survival time in deceased patients.

The CDR3 is 15 residues long. With V trimmed by 3 bases and J by 5 bases, 7 bases remained unmatched. The germline gives CDR1 MNHEY, CDR2 SMNVEV (reference sequence). Only in-frame clones appear in the TCRdb table, and some are missing; sequencing was by immunoSEQ multiplex PCR. This sample yields about 26,000 clones, of which roughly 80% are seen a single time; under 4.5% belongs to the top ten. To note about this clone: The antigen is unknown.

The clonotype comes from a woman aged 45-65 years with pancreatic cancer. V is TRBV27 and J is TRBJ1-1, with 9 bases that match TRBD1. Sequencing was performed on peripheral blood, taken from a patient treated with photon-based radiotherapy. The CDR3 nucleotides read TGTGCCAGCAGTTTCCACACAGGGGGCCGGACTGAAGCTTTCTTT. It yields the protein CASSFHTGGRTEAFF.